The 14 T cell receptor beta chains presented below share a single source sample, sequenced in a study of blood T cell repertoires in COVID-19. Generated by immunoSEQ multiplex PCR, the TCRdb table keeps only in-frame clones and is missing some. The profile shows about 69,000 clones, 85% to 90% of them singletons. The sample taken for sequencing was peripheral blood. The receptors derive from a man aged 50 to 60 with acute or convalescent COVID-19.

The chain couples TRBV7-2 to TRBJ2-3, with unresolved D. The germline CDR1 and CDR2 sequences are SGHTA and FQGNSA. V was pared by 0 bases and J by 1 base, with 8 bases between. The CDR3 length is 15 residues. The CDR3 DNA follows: TGTGCCAGCAGCTTAGCTAGCCTGGGCACAGATACGCAGTATTTT. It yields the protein CASSLASLGTDTQYF.

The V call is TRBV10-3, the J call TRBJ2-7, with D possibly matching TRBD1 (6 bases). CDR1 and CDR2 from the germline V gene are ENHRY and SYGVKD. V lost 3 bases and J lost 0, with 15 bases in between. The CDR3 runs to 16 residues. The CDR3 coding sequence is TGTGCCATCAGTGACCCAGGACAGCGACTCTCCTACGAGCAGTACTTC. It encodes CAISDPGQRLSYEQYF.

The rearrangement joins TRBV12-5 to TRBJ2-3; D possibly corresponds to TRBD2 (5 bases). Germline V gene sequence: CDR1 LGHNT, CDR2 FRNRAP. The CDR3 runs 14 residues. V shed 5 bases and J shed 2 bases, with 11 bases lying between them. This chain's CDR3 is CASGPDSPTDTQYF. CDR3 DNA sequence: TGTGCTAGTGGTCCGGACTCTCCCACAGATACGCAGTATTTT.

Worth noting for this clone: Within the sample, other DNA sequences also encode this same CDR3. The CDR3 coding sequence is TGTGCCTGTGGGGCAGGGACCTACGAGCAGTACTTC. Translated, it gives CACGAGTYEQYF. This chain links TRBV30 with TRBJ2-7; a weak D match, TRBD1 (5 bases). Germline V lookup: CDR1 GTSNPN, CDR2 SVGIG (reference sequence). The CDR3 spans 12 residues. Trimming stripped 6 bases from V and 2 bases from J, with 11 bases between.

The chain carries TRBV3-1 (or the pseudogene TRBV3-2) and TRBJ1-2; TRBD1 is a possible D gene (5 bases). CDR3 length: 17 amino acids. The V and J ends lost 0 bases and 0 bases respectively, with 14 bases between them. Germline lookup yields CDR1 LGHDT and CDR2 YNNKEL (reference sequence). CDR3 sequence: CASSQDAVDTSNYGYTF. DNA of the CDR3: TGTGCCAGCAGCCAAGATGCAGTGGACACCTCTAACTATGGCTACACCTTC.

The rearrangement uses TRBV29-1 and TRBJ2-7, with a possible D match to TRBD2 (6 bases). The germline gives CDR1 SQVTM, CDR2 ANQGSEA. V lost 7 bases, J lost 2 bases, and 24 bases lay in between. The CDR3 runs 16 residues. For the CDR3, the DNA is TGCAGCGCCGCCTCAGTCCGGGGGACGGGACCCTACGAGCAGTACTTC. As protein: CSAASVRGTGPYEQYF.

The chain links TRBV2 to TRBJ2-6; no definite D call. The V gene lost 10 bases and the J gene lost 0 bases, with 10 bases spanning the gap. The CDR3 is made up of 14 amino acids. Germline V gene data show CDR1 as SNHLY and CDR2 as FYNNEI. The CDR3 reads CATRVGSGANVLTF. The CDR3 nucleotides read TGTGCCACACGGGTCGGCTCTGGGGCCAACGTCCTGACTTTC.

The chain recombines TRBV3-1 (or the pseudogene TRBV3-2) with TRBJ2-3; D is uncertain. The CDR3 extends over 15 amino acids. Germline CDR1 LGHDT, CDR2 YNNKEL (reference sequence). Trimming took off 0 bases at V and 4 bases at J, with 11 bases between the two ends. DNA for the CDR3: TGTGCCAGCAGCCAAGATAACCCTACTTCAGATACGCAGTATTTT. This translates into CASSQDNPTSDTQYF.

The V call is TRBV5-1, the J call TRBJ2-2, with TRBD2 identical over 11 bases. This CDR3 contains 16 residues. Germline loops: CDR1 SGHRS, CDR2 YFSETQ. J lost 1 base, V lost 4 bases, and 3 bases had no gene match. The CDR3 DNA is TGCGCCAGCAGCACCGGGACTAGCGGGAACACCGGGGAGCTGTTTTTT. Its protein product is CASSTGTSGNTGELFF.

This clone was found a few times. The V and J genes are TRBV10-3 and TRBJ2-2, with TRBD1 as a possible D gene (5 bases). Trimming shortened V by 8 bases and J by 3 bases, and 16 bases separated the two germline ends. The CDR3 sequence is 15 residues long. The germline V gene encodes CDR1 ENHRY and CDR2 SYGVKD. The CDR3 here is CAIRKGQVDTGELFF. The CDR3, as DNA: TGTGCCATCCGAAAGGGGCAGGTGGACACCGGGGAGCTGTTTTTT.

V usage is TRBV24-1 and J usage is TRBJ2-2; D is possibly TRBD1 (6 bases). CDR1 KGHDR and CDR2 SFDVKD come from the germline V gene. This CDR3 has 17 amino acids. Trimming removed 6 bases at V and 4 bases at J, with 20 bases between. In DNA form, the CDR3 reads TGTGCCACCAGTTCCCGCCCTACAGGGAAAACCACCGGGGAGCTGTTTTTT. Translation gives CATSSRPTGKTTGELFF.

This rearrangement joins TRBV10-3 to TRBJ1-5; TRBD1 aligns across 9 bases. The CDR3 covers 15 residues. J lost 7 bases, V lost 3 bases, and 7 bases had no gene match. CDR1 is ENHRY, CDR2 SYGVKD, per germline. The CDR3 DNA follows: TGTGCCATCAGTGAACAGGGGGCGGGAGTCCAGCCCCAGCATTTT. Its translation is CAISEQGAGVQPQHF.

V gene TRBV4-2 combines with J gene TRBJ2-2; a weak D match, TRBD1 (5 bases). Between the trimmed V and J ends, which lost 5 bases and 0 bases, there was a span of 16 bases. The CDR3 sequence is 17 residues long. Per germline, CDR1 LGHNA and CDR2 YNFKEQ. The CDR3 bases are TGTGCCAGCAGCTACGAGAACAGGCGCTCGAACACCGGGGAGCTGTTTTTT. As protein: CASSYENRRSNTGELFF.

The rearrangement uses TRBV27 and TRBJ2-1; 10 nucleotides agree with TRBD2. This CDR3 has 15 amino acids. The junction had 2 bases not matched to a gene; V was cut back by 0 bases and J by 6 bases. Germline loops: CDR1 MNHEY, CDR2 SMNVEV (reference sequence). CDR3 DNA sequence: TGTGCCAGCAGTTTATCGTGGACTAGCGGCAATGAGCAGTTCTTC. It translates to CASSLSWTSGNEQFF.